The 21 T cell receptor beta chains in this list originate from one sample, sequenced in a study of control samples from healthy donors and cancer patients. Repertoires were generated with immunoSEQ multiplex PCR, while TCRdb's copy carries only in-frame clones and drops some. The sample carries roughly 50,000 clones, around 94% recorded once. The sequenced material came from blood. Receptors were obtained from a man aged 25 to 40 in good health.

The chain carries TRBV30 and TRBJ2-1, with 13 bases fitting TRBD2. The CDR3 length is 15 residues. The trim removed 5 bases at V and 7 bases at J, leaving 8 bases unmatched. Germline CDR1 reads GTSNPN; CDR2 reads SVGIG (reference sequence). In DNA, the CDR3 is TGTGCCTGGGGGAGGAGACTAGCGGGGGGAAATGAGCAGTTCTTC. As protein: CAWGRRLAGGNEQFF.

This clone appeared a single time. The CDR3 bases are TGTGCCAGCAGTTTACGGTTAGGGAACTATTCACCCCTCCACTTT. Translating gives CASSLRLGNYSPLHF. V and J are TRBV27 and TRBJ1-6, with unresolved D. V lost 2 bases to trimming and J lost 8 bases, with 13 bases between them. Germline lookup yields CDR1 MNHEY and CDR2 SMNVEV (reference sequence). This CDR3 region has 15 residues.

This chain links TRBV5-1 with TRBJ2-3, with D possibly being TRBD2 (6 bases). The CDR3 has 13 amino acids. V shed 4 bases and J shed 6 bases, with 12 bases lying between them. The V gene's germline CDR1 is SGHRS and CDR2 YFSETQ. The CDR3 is CASSQRVGDTQYF. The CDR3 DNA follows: TGCGCCAGCAGCCAGCGGGTTGGTGATACGCAGTATTTT.

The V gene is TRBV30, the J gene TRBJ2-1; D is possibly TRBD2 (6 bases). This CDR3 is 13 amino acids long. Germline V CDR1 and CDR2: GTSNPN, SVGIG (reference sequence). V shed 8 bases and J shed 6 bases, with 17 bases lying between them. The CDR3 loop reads CAAESGDSNEQFF. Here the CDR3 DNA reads TGTGCCGCTGAGTCGGGAGATTCCAATGAGCAGTTCTTC.

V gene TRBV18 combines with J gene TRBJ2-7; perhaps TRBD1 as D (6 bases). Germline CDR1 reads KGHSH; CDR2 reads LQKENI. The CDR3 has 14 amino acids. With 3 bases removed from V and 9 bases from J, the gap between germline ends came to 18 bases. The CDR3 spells CASSPDSPPSVQYF. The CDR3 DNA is TGTGCCAGCTCACCGGACAGCCCCCCGTCCGTGCAGTACTTC.

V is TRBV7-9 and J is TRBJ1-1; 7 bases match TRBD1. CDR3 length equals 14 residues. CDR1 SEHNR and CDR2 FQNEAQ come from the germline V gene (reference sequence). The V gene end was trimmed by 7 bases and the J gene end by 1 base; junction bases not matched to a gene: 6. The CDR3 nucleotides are TGTGCCAGCAAAGAAGCAGGGGGGAACACTGAAGCTTTCTTT. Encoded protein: CASKEAGGNTEAFF. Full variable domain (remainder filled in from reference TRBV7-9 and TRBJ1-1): DTGVSQNPRHKITKRGQNVTFRCDPISEHNRLYWYRQTLGQGPEFLTYFQNEAQLEKSRLLSDRFSAERPKGSFSTLEIQRTEQGDSAMYLCASKEAGGNTEAFFGQGTRLTVV.

This CDR3 is CAGLTVYGYTF. The CDR3 nucleotides read TGTGCCGGCCTGACAGTCTATGGCTACACCTTC. The gene calls are TRBV30 and TRBJ1-2; possibly TRBD1 for D (5 bases). CDR3 size: 11 residues. CDR1 is GTSNPN, CDR2 SVGIG, per germline (reference sequence). V lost 8 bases, J lost 4 bases, and 11 bases lay in between.

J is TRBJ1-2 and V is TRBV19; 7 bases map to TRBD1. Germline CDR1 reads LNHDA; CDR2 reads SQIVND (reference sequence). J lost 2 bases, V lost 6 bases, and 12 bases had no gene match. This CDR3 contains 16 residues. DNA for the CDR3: TGTGCCAGTAGGCAAACAGGGGCGAGTCGGAACTATGGCTACACCTTC. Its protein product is CASRQTGASRNYGYTF.

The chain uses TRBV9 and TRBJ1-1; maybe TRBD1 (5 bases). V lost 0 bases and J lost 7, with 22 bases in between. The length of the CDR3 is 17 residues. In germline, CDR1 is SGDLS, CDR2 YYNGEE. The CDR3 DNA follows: TGTGCCAGCAGCGTAGTCTCCACGCCGGGACGGTCAGGTGAAGCTTTCTTT. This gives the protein CASSVVSTPGRSGEAFF.

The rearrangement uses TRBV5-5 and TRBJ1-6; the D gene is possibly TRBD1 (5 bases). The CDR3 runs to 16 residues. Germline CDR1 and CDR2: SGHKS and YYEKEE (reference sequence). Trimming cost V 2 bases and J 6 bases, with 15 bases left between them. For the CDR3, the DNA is TGTGCCAGCAGCTTAGTCGCAGGGTTAGGTAATTCACCCCTCCACTTT. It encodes CASSLVAGLGNSPLHF.

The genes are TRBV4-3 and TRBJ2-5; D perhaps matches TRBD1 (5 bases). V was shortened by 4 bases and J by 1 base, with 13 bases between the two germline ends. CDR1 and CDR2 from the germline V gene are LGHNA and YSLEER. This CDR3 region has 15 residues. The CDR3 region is CASSPDRRAQETQYF. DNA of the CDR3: TGCGCCAGCAGCCCCGATCGCAGGGCCCAAGAGACCCAGTACTTC.

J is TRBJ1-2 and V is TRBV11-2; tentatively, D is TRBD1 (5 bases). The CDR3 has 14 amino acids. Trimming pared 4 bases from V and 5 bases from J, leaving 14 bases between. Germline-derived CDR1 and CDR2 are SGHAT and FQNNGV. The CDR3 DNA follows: TGTGCCAGCAGCTCGTCTGGACACGCATATGGCTACACCTTC. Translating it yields CASSSSGHAYGYTF.

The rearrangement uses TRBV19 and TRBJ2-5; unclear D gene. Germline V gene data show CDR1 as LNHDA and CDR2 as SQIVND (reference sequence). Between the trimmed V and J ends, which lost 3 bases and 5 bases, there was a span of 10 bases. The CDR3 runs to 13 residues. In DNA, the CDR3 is TGTGCCAGTAGTATCGGCAGGCGGGAGACCCAGTACTTC. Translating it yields CASSIGRRETQYF.

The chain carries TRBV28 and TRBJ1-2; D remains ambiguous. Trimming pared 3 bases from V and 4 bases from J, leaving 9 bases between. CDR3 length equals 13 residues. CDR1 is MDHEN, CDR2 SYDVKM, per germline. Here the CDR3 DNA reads TGTGCCAGCAGTTTGGCCAATCCCTATGGCTACACCTTC. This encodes CASSLANPYGYTF.

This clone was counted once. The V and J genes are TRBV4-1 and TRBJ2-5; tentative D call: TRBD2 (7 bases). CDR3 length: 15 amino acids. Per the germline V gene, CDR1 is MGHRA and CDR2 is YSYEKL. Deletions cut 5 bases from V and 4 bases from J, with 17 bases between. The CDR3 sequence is CASSGERDIGETQYF. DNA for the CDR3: TGCGCCAGCAGCGGGGAGCGGGACATTGGAGAGACCCAGTACTTC.

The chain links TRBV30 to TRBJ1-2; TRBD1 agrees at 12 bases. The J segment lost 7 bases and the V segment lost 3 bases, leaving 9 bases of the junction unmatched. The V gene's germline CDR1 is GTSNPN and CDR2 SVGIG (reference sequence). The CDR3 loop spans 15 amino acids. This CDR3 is CAWRGQGAQEIGYTF. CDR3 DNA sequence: TGTGCCTGGAGGGGACAGGGGGCGCAGGAGATTGGCTACACCTTC.

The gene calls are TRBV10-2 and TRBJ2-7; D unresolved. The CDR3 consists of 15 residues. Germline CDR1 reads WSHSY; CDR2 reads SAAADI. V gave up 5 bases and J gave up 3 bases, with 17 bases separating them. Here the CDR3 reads CASSKTVGDYYEQYF. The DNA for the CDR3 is TGCGCCAGCAGTAAAACTGTCGGAGATTACTACGAGCAGTACTTC.

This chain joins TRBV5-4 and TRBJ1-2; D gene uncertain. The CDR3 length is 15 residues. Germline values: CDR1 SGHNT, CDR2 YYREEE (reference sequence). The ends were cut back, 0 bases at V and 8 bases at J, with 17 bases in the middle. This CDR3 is CASSLAGGTVGGYTF. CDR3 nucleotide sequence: TGTGCCAGCAGCTTGGCCGGAGGTACCGTAGGGGGCTACACCTTC. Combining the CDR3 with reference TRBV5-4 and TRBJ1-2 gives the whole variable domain ETGVTQSPTHLIKTRGQQVTLRCSSQSGHNTVSWYQQALGQGPQFIFQYYREEENGRGNFPPRFSGLQFPNYSSELNVNALELDDSALYLCASSLAGGTVGGYTFGSGTRLTVV.

The CDR3 coding sequence is TGTGCCAGCACCCCAGGGACGGATGGCTACACCTTC. Its translation: CASTPGTDGYTF. V and J are TRBV12-3 or TRBV12-4 and TRBJ1-2; a weak D match, TRBD1 (5 bases). V shed 7 bases and J shed 6 bases, with 12 bases lying between them. This CDR3 region has 12 residues.

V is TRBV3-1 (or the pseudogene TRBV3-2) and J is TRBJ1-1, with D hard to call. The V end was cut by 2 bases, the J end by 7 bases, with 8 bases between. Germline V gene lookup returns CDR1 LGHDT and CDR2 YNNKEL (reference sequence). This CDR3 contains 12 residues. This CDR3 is CASSQFHLEAFF. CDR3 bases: TGTGCCAGCAGCCAATTTCACCTTGAAGCTTTCTTT.

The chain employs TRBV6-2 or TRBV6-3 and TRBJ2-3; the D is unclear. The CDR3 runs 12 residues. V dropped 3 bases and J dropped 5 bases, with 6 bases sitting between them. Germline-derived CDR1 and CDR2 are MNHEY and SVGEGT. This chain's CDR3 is CASSYVGDTQYF. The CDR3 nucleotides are TGTGCCAGCAGTTATGTGGGAGATACGCAGTATTTT.